The 29 T cell receptor beta chains reported below all come from one sample, sequenced in a study of response to subunit inactivated influenza vaccine. TCRdb re-called the RT-PCR reads through MiXCR, storing one row per CDR3 protein. The profile shows 550,000 to 600,000 distinct CDR3 sequences, 12% of them singletons. The input for sequencing was PBMCs from blood, taken on the day of vaccination. Every receptor here comes from a man between 50 and 59 years old who received an inactivated influenza vaccine.

This clonotype came up a few times. The V and J genes are TRBV6-1 and TRBJ1-5; 9 bases align to TRBD1. From germline, CDR1 is MNHNS and CDR2 SASEGT. After removal of 5 bases from V and 6 bases from J, the junction contained 8 bases not matched to a gene. The CDR3 covers 15 residues. The CDR3 DNA sequence: TGTGCCAGCAGTAAACAGGGGGCGTTCGGTCAGCCCCAGCATTTT. This gives the protein CASSKQGAFGQPQHF.

This clonotype was seen a handful of times. The chain combines TRBV6-5 with TRBJ1-1; the D gene is possibly TRBD1 (5 bases). The CDR3 has 15 residues. Trimming removed 3 bases from V and 10 bases from J, with 21 bases in between. Germline CDR1 and CDR2: MNHEY and SVGAGI. Here the CDR3 reads CASSYRLTGGGRAFF. The CDR3, as DNA: TGTGCCAGCAGTTATCGGCTAACTGGGGGAGGAAGAGCTTTCTTT.

This clonotype appeared many times. This chain links TRBV5-6 with TRBJ2-7; D possibly matches TRBD1 or TRBD2 (7 bases each). V lost 4 bases and J lost 3, with 20 bases in between. Germline CDR1 and CDR2: SGHDT and YYEEEE. CDR3 size: 16 residues. The CDR3 protein is CASSPLGGTEYYEQYF. CDR3 nucleotide sequence: TGTGCCAGCAGCCCTCTGGGGGGGACAGAATACTACGAGCAGTACTTC.

The chain employs TRBV29-1 and TRBJ1-5; the match to TRBD1 covers 8 bases. V trimming: 6 bases; J trimming: 5 bases; junction bases outside the gene matches: 6. Per germline, CDR1 SQVTM and CDR2 ANQGSEA. The CDR3 totals 13 residues. The CDR3 DNA reads TGCAGCGTCCGGACAGGGCCAGATCAGCCCCAGCATTTT. It translates to CSVRTGPDQPQHF.

This clonotype was picked up a small number of times. The chain has TRBV28 and TRBJ2-7; TRBD2 might be the D (6 bases). The CDR3 runs 15 residues. Germline V gene sequence: CDR1 MDHEN, CDR2 SYDVKM. V was pared by 4 bases and J by 2 bases, with 15 bases between. The chain's CDR3 is CASSWGGTGTYEQYF. CDR3 DNA sequence: TGTGCCAGCAGTTGGGGTGGGACTGGAACCTACGAGCAGTACTTC.

This clonotype was seen many times. The chain carries TRBV12-3 or TRBV12-4 and TRBJ1-4; D may be TRBD1 (5 bases). The CDR3 contains 18 residues. Trimming removed 1 base from V and 3 bases from J, with 18 bases in between. CDR3 coding DNA: TGTGCCAGCAGTTTAGGCAGGGAGAAGTTTTGGGCTAATGAAAAACTGTTTTTT. Translation gives CASSLGREKFWANEKLFF.

This clonotype was observed a handful of times. The chain links TRBV5-1 to TRBJ2-7; 7 nucleotides agree with TRBD2. The germline gives CDR1 SGHRS, CDR2 YFSETQ. This CDR3 has 12 amino acids. V was clipped by 1 base and J by 6 bases; unmatched bases: 1. The CDR3 spells CASSLLAGEQYF. The DNA for the CDR3 is TGCGCCAGCAGCTTGTTAGCGGGCGAGCAGTACTTC.

The chain recombines TRBV10-3 with TRBJ2-1, with D perhaps TRBD1 (6 bases). Deletions cut 4 bases from V and 3 bases from J, with 13 bases between. Germline CDR1 is ENHRY and CDR2 is SYGVKD. This CDR3 comprises 15 residues. The chain's CDR3 is CAISGGQGGYNEQFF. Here the CDR3 DNA reads TGTGCCATCAGTGGAGGTCAAGGGGGCTACAATGAGCAGTTCTTC.

This clonotype was observed many times. The genes are TRBV29-1 and TRBJ2-1, with TRBD1 as a possible D gene (5 bases). Germline V gives CDR1 SQVTM, CDR2 ANQGSEA. V was trimmed by 0 bases and J by 1 base, leaving 16 bases between them. The CDR3 length is 17 residues. The CDR3 sequence: CSVEDRSGRASYNEQFF. The CDR3 DNA follows: TGCAGCGTTGAAGATCGCAGTGGCAGGGCATCCTACAATGAGCAGTTCTTC.

This clonotype has a handful of counts. V is TRBV12-3 or TRBV12-4 and J is TRBJ2-3; 12 nucleotides line up with TRBD2. V lost 0 bases to trimming and J lost 0 bases; unmatched junction nucleotides: 13. CDR3 size: 21 residues. The CDR3 reads CASSLALGSGLAGRSTDTQYF. The CDR3 nucleotides are TGTGCCAGCAGTTTAGCGCTGGGTTCGGGACTAGCGGGCCGAAGCACAGATACGCAGTATTTT.

This clonotype was counted many times. The chain couples TRBV2 to TRBJ2-1; D remains unclear. Looked up from germline, CDR1 is SNHLY and CDR2 is FYNNEI. The CDR3 is made up of 16 amino acids. The V end was cut by 6 bases, the J end by 0 bases, with 15 bases between. The CDR3 sequence is CASRVGAKNSYNEQFF. The DNA for the CDR3 is TGTGCCAGCAGAGTAGGAGCGAAAAACTCCTACAATGAGCAGTTCTTC.

This clonotype was observed a handful of times. The V call is TRBV20-1, the J call TRBJ2-1, with TRBD2 matching 8 bases. V gave up 6 bases and J gave up 5 bases; unmatched junction bases: 12. The CDR3 has 15 residues. The germline V gene has CDR1 DFQATT and CDR2 SNEGSKA (reference sequence). CDR3 loop: CSASTAGGPNNEQFF. The DNA of the CDR3 is TGCAGTGCCAGCACGGCGGGGGGCCCTAACAATGAGCAGTTCTTC.

This clonotype was seen only a few times. This chain links TRBV24-1 with TRBJ2-1; 10 bases line up with TRBD2. The CDR3 runs 17 residues. Germline lookup yields CDR1 KGHDR and CDR2 SFDVKD. V dropped 1 base and J dropped 6; count of bases not matched to a gene: 8. CDR3 residues: CATSDLPGTSVGNEQFF. The CDR3 DNA reads TGTGCCACCAGTGATTTACCCGGGACTAGCGTTGGCAATGAGCAGTTCTTC.

This clonotype turned up a few times. The chain employs TRBV29-1 and TRBJ2-5; 9 bases are shared with TRBD1. Losses at the gene ends were 6 bases for V and 5 bases for J; bases not matched to a gene: 7. The CDR3 consists of 13 residues. Germline V gene lookup returns CDR1 SQVTM and CDR2 ANQGSEA. The chain's CDR3 is CSVDRGFGETQYF. The DNA for the CDR3 is TGCAGCGTAGACAGGGGGTTTGGGGAGACCCAGTACTTC. Based on the CDR3 plus reference TRBV29-1 and TRBJ2-5, the full variable domain is SAVISQKPSRDICQRGTSLTIQCQVDSQVTMMFWYRQQPGQSLTLIATANQGSEATYESGFVIDKFPISRPNLTFSTLTVSNMSPEDSSIYLCSVDRGFGETQYFGPGTRLLVL.

This clonotype has only a few counts. This rearrangement joins TRBV5-1 to TRBJ1-6; TRBD1 might be the D (5 bases). With 2 bases removed from V and 5 bases from J, the gap between germline ends came to 11 bases. This CDR3 is built from 15 residues. Germline V gene sequence: CDR1 SGHRS, CDR2 YFSETQ. The CDR3 DNA reads TGCGCCAGCAGCTTCGAGGGGATCCATAATTCACCCCTCCACTTT. The encoded protein is CASSFEGIHNSPLHF.

This clonotype has more than one count but fewer than ten. The chain has TRBV18 and TRBJ2-6; D remains ambiguous. The germline V and J ends were trimmed by 3 bases and 2 bases, with 8 bases remaining between them. CDR1 is KGHSH and CDR2 is LQKENI in the germline V gene. The CDR3 spans 15 residues. This CDR3 reads CASSPGQTGANVLTF. CDR3 nucleotide sequence: TGTGCCAGCTCACCCGGCCAGACTGGGGCCAACGTCCTGACTTTC.

This clonotype has at least ten counts. The chain joins TRBV4-2 to TRBJ1-1; D is unclear. Germline V gene data show CDR1 as LGHNA and CDR2 as YNFKEQ. Between the trimmed V and J ends, which lost 1 base and 4 bases, there was a span of 4 bases. This CDR3 contains 12 residues. CDR3 amino acids: CASSQGLTEAFF. For the CDR3, the DNA is TGTGCCAGCAGCCAAGGACTCACTGAAGCTTTCTTT.

V gene TRBV7-2 combines with J gene TRBJ2-7; D unresolved. V lost 5 bases to trimming and J lost 2 bases, with 10 bases between them. This CDR3 spans 13 amino acids. CDR1 SGHTA and CDR2 FQGNSA come from the germline V gene. The CDR3 region is CASSNDGTYEQYF. Here the CDR3 DNA reads TGTGCCAGCAGCAACGACGGAACCTACGAGCAGTACTTC.

This clonotype occurred a few times. The V gene is TRBV20-1, the J gene TRBJ2-1; TRBD2 aligns across 7 bases. The CDR3 runs 13 residues. V lost 0 bases and J lost 15; bases outside the gene matches: 11. Per the germline V gene, CDR1 is DFQATT and CDR2 is SNEGSKA (reference sequence). The CDR3 loop is CSARDPRLGRGFF. The CDR3 DNA follows: TGCAGTGCTAGAGACCCAAGGCTGGGGAGGGGGTTCTTC.

This clonotype was counted many times. The V and J genes are TRBV12-3 or TRBV12-4 and TRBJ1-2; D is uncertain. This CDR3 is 13 amino acids long. Deletions cut 4 bases from V and 3 bases from J, with 9 bases between. The CDR3 protein is CASSSSGDYGYTF. In nucleotides, the CDR3 is TGTGCCAGCAGTTCCTCCGGTGACTATGGCTACACCTTC.

Comments on this clonotype: One end of the junction varies from germline; a read error may be responsible. This chain links TRBV5-5 with TRBJ2-2; the D is unclear. The CDR3 spans 13 residues. The germline CDR1 and CDR2 sequences are SGHKS and YYEKEE (reference sequence). In DNA, the CDR3 is TGTGCCACCAGCTTGAGTGTGGACGGGGAGCTGTTTTTT. Translation gives CATSLSVDGELFF.

This chain uses TRBV20-1 with TRBJ2-1, with D possibly TRBD1 on 6 matching bases. The CDR3 runs 15 residues. V gave up 5 bases and J gave up 2 bases, with 16 bases separating them. Per the germline V gene, CDR1 is DFQATT and CDR2 is SNEGSKA (reference sequence). The CDR3 spells CSAPLQGRPYNEQFF. CDR3 DNA: TGCAGTGCTCCACTACAGGGTCGGCCCTACAATGAGCAGTTCTTC.

This clonotype was seen a few times. CDR3 in amino acids: CASSWGLAGVETQYF. DNA for the CDR3: TGTGCCAGCAGCTGGGGACTAGCGGGAGTAGAGACCCAGTACTTC. The rearrangement links TRBV7-9 to TRBJ2-5; TRBD2 agrees at 14 bases. The trim removed 4 bases at V and 4 bases at J, leaving 2 bases unmatched. Germline CDR1 reads SEHNR; CDR2 reads FQNEAQ (reference sequence). This CDR3 has 15 amino acids.

The chain carries TRBV7-9 and TRBJ2-2; 7 nucleotides match TRBD1. V shed 6 bases, J shed 2 bases, and the junction held 6 bases outside the gene matches. This CDR3 is 15 amino acids long. CDR1 and CDR2 from the germline V gene are SEHNR and FQNEAQ (reference sequence). This chain's CDR3 is CASSFGTVNTGELFF. Here the CDR3 DNA reads TGTGCCAGCAGTTTCGGGACAGTCAACACCGGGGAGCTGTTTTTT.

This clonotype came up many times. This sequence joins TRBV9 and TRBJ2-5; D is ambiguous. Germline V gene data show CDR1 as SGDLS and CDR2 as YYNGEE. This CDR3 has 15 residues. The V end was cut by 3 bases, the J end by 4 bases, with 16 bases between. The CDR3 DNA follows: TGTGCCAGCAGCGAAGGGTCCGGGCGAGGAGAGACCCAGTACTTC. It translates to CASSEGSGRGETQYF.

The sample holds many counts of this clonotype. The rearrangement uses TRBV4-3 and TRBJ1-6; D not resolved. The germline CDR1 and CDR2 sequences are LGHNA and YSLEER. This CDR3 spans 16 amino acids. The V gene lost 1 base and the J gene lost 7 bases, with 14 bases spanning the gap. The CDR3 spells CASSQVPLPGNSPLHF. The CDR3 bases are TGCGCCAGCAGCCAAGTCCCCCTCCCGGGGAATTCACCCCTCCACTTT.

This clonotype was seen more than once but under ten times. This chain links TRBV5-1 with TRBJ2-7; 9 nucleotides agree with TRBD2. The V gene's germline CDR1 is SGHRS and CDR2 YFSETQ. Germline trimming cut 4 bases from V and 2 bases from J; bases unmatched to any gene: 10. The CDR3 sequence is 16 residues long. In DNA, the CDR3 is TGCGCCAGCAGCAGATTAGCGGGAGCGGGCCCCTACGAGCAGTACTTC. Protein sequence: CASSRLAGAGPYEQYF.

This clonotype was seen a handful of times. The gene calls are TRBV29-1 and TRBJ2-3; TRBD2 agrees at 8 bases. The germline V gene has CDR1 SQVTM and CDR2 ANQGSEA. The CDR3 extends over 13 amino acids. V lost 1 base, J lost 3 bases, and 0 bases stayed unmatched. DNA of the CDR3: TGCAGCGTTGAAGGCGGGAGGACAGATACGCAGTATTTT. Protein: CSVEGGRTDTQYF.

This clonotype was counted a few times. The chain has TRBV14 and TRBJ1-1; 11 nucleotides agree with TRBD1. With 5 bases clipped from V and 3 bases from J, the junction kept 8 bases outside the gene matches. The CDR3 consists of 16 residues. Germline CDR1 reads SGHDN; CDR2 reads FVKESK. DNA for the CDR3: TGTGCCAGCAGCTCGGACAGGGGGCGAGGGGACACTGAAGCTTTCTTT. Translation: CASSSDRGRGDTEAFF.